The TCR beta chain under discussion was sequenced for a study of blood T cell repertoires in COVID-19. The overall study: Collection of acute and convalescent COVID-19 samples took place in the United States, Italy and Spain.

V dropped 4 bases and J dropped 0 bases, with 13 bases sitting between them. Germline CDR1 reads SGHRS; CDR2 reads YFSETQ. CDR3 size: 15 residues. In the original analysis: Quantification of nucleated cells was approximated via reference gene primer amplification. Assay used: immunoSEQ multiplex PCR; TCRdb lists only in-frame clones, some missing. V and J calls and clone size are those listed in that table; D and trimming were worked out from the DNA. The data contain about 120,000 clones, 88% of them singletons. This receptor was taken from a woman aged 45-59 years with acute or convalescent COVID-19. This sequence joins TRBV5-1 and TRBJ1-1; D is uncertain. Sequenced sample: peripheral blood. The CDR3 protein is CASSLAPKVNTEAFF. CDR3 bases: TGCGCCAGCAGCCTAGCCCCTAAGGTGAACACTGAAGCTTTCTTT.